In its sample, the clone carrying this T cell receptor beta chain was seen many times. The data stem from a study of T-cell reconstitution after alpha-beta-depleted transplantation in children. Preparation of the TCRbeta library used unique molecular identifiers. One entry per CDR3 protein, called by TCRdb with MiXCR from the PCR reads. The profile shows 95,000 to 120,000 distinct CDR3 sequences, approximately 6.4% of them singletons. V lost 0 bases and J 9 bases, leaving 15 bases between the germline ends. This CDR3 spans 16 amino acids. Per germline, CDR1 LGHNA and CDR2 YNFKEQ. V gene TRBV4-2 combines with J gene TRBJ1-6, with unresolved D. The starting material was PBMCs, mostly from graft donor cells, obtained 360 days after TCRalphabeta/CD19-depleted stem cell transplant. The receptor was isolated from a male patient between 2 and 10 years old who had a stem cell transplant for acute lymphoblastic leukemia, so the T cells may come from the graft donor. The CDR3 is CASSQDWITGISPLHF. CDR3 nucleotide sequence: TGTGCCAGCAGCCAAGATTGGATAACCGGTATTTCACCCCTCCACTTT.